These 3 T cell receptor beta chains share one sample of origin, sequenced in a study of blood T cell repertoires in COVID-19. Some clones are missing from TCRdb's copy, which holds only in-frame ones; the method was immunoSEQ multiplex PCR. The data contain approximately 75,000 clones, around 88% of them singletons. The sequenced sample consisted of peripheral blood. The source is a man older than 75 with COVID-19, enrolled during active disease.

This clone has a handful of counts. The chain couples TRBV9 to TRBJ1-1; D unresolved. Germline V gives CDR1 SGDLS, CDR2 YYNGEE. The CDR3 runs to 15 residues. V was trimmed by 2 bases and J by 1 base, leaving 12 bases between them. CDR3 loop: CASSVTGVANTEAFF. CDR3 sequence (DNA): TGTGCCAGCAGCGTCACCGGGGTTGCGAACACTGAAGCTTTCTTT.

The chain joins TRBV19 to TRBJ1-5; 7 bases line up with TRBD1. V lost 7 bases to trimming and J lost 2 bases; unmatched junction nucleotides: 8. The germline CDR1 and CDR2 sequences are LNHDA and SQIVND (reference sequence). This CDR3 region has 15 residues. The CDR3 loop is CASIRTGEGNQPQHF. The CDR3 coding sequence is TGTGCCAGTATAAGAACAGGGGAAGGCAATCAGCCCCAGCATTTT.

This chain connects TRBV10-2 to TRBJ2-7; the match to TRBD1 covers 7 bases. After removal of 0 bases from V and 0 bases from J, the junction contained 2 bases not matched to a gene. Germline V gives CDR1 WSHSY, CDR2 SAAADI. The length of the CDR3 is 15 residues. This CDR3 reads CASSESSGGSYEQYF. The CDR3 bases are TGCGCCAGCAGTGAGTCTTCAGGGGGCTCCTACGAGCAGTACTTC.